This T cell receptor (beta chain) was captured by sequencing in a study of cytomegalovirus exposure and HLA in healthy donors. Study-level results: As immune exposure information, only CMV serostatus was available. Later on, an analysis tied approximately 17,000 TCR beta sequences to HLA alleles at 0.05 false discovery rate. Associated with cytomegalovirus, according to the listing, were some 150 TCR beta chains. The number of N-insertions in an Asian-associated ancestry cluster was reportedly below the approximately 690-donor mean in a later analysis.

Germline V gene data show CDR1 as LNHDA and CDR2 as SQIVND (reference sequence). The CDR3 totals 14 residues. Trimming shortened V by 7 bases and J by 6 bases, and 16 bases separated the two germline ends. A multiplex PCR was run with 60 Vbeta primers and 13 Jbeta primers. Only in-frame clones appear in the TCRdb table, and some are missing; sequencing was by immunoSEQ multiplex PCR. This repertoire includes about 160,000 clones. About this clone: Its antigen is not identified.

Sequencing used PBMCs. The source is a woman aged 55-75 years in good health and CMV-seronegative. The rearrangement joins TRBV19 to TRBJ1-5, with TRBD1 as a possible D gene (6 bases). The CDR3: CASKAGARVQPQHF. The CDR3 nucleotides read TGTGCCAGTAAGGCAGGGGCGCGGGTTCAGCCCCAGCATTTT.